This T cell receptor (beta chain) stems from a study of beta chain features in type 1 diabetes listed by TCRdb under 2018. Concerning the study at large: Patients and healthy donors did not differ in mean age, gender distribution, total cell number or subset yield. A total of some 110 million sorted cells were examined across all samples, and the number of cells per subset was strongly correlated with RNA yield. The study compared the TCRB repertoires of sorted circulating CD4+ T cell subsets in recently diagnosed type 1 diabetes patients with those in matched healthy donors. Regulatory and stem cell-like memory subsets were isolated from only 8 patients and about 8 healthy donors, whereas naive and central memory subsets came from all 28 donors. Paper-wide results and their limitations: Type 1 diabetes patients showed a moderate but significant shortening of TCRB CDR3 length in all four CD4+ subsets. HLA sub-analyses involved small numbers of individuals, so any influence of HLA type on TCRB rearrangement remained unresolved. Because cDNA rather than genomic DNA was sequenced, highly expressing activated cells could have been over-represented, although no difference in activation and CD3 levels was found between groups. Shorter templates might have been favored by PCR, but patient and control samples were amplified and corrected together, so both groups would have been affected equally by any skew. Patients with type 1 diabetes made fewer insertions and deleted more nucleotides at VDJ recombination sites, implying thymic rearrangement abnormalities. Naive, central memory and regulatory TCRB repertoires appeared to be more similar among patients than among healthy donors.

This clone was seen only a few times. Its antigen remains unidentified. No much larger clone exists at a distance of one base, and base qualities are not known. All of the isolated RNA was reverse transcribed with the High Capacity cDNA Reverse Transcription Kit, so expressed TCRB transcripts were sequenced. Deep immunoSEQ sequencing was performed on naive, central memory and regulatory T cell samples, with an average of approximately 3.9 million total reads per sample. Sorted cells were lysed in RLT buffer, and RNA was extracted using DNase-treated RNeasy Micro or Mini kits according to cell number. To prevent cross-contamination, each cell subset was processed individually, whereas patient and healthy donor samples were processed jointly. Using the immunoSEQ multiplex PCR, TCRB sequences were amplified from cDNA into 87-bp fragments spanning the CDR3 region. Sequencing of the amplicons was performed on the Illumina HiSeq platform. On the authors' methods: Synthetic template baselines were used to correct PCR bias computationally, reads within Hamming distance 2 were collapsed, and singletons that could not be merged were discarded. By aligning reads against IMGT, V, D and J genes, CDR3 length, and insertions or deletions at six rearrangement sites were assigned. Clonotype counts were normalized to sorted cell number within each subset before computing true diversity and Gini coefficients with the tcR R package. The overlap coefficient, calculated on TCRB nucleotide sequences, was used to measure repertoire sharing. As a proxy for the pre-selection repertoire, out-of-frame TCRB sequences from naive cells were analyzed. The source is immuneACCESS, and TCRdb retained only in-frame sequences with V and J called. Part of the clones is not carried over; for the studies checked, unresolved V genes explain less than half of this, and the remainder is unexplained. V, J and clone size reflect that table, while D and trimming were determined from the DNA. The sample yields roughly 450,000 clones; over 11% were counted once. The ten largest account for 0.03% to 0.04% of the sample.

A single peripheral blood draw of about 116 mL on average was collected from each donor into heparinised tubes. Using a panel that included CD45RO, CCR7, CD25, CD127, CD95 and CD27, naive, central memory, regulatory and stem cell-like memory CD4+ T cells were sorted on a BD FACSAria II. All sorted populations exceeded 95% purity. PBMCs were isolated right away by Lymphoprep density gradient centrifugation and were stained directly, without culture. So that batch effects would be minimized, each experiment stained and sorted samples in pairs, pairing one healthy donor with one patient. Its CDR3 holds 14 amino acids, cysteine through phenylalanine. Only CDR3 DNA is held: 42 bases, read in frame from base 1. V loses 0 bases of germline sequence and J loses 8 bases, and the interval between the two ends is 14 bases. CDR1 and CDR2, looked up from the germline V gene, are SGHRS and YFSETQ.

The receptor was isolated from a man aged 30 to 45 in good health. Material: naive CD4+ T cells from blood. Reading the label with the study, this specimen's cell subset or site is: true naive CD4+ T cells. Here the chain combines TRBV5-1 and TRBJ1-2; the D gene assignment is ambiguous. The nucleotides read TGCGCCAGCAGCTTGGAGGTGGCTTCAAAGGGCTACACCTTC. Translated, this gives CASSLEVASKGYTF.